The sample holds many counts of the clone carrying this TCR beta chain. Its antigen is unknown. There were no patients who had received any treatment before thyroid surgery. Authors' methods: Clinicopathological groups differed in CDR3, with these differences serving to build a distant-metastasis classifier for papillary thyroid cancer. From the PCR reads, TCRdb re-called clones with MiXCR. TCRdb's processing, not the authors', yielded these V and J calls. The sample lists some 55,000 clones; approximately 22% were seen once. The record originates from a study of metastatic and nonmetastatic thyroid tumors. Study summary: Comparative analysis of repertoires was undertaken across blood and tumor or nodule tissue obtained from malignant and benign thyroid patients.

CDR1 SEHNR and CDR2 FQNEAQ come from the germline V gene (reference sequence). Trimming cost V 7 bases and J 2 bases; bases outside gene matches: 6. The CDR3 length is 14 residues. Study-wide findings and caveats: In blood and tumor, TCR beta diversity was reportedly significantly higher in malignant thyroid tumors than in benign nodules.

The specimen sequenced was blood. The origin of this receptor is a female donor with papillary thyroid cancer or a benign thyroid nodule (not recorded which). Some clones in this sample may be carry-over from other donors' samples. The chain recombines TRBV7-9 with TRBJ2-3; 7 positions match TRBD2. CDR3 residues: CASTGLAVTDTQYF. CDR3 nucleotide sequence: TGTGCCAGCACGGGGCTAGCGGTCACAGATACGCAGTATTTT.